The clone carrying this TCR beta chain was seen a single time. Its target is not known. This record belongs to a study of shared clonotypes between healthy human individuals. Study-level points and caveats: Memory subsets generally showed lower estimated richness than naive subsets.

Each PCR replicate from the sorted subsets contained 150 to 250 ng DNA, which is about 30,000 T cell genomes. Assay used: immunoSEQ multiplex PCR; TCRdb lists only in-frame clones, some missing. The repertoire has about 2.4 million clones, 93% of them found once; the top ten carry 0.36%. This CDR3 has 19 residues. V dropped 0 bases and J dropped 0 bases, with 18 bases sitting between them. CDR1 is WNHNN and CDR2 is SYGVQD in the germline V gene (reference sequence). Negatively enriched CD4+ T cells were divided by CD45RA into naive and memory. The sequencing sample was made of naive CD4+ T cells from PBMCs. The subset: CD45RA+ positively selected. The chain joins TRBV10-1 to TRBJ1-5; a possible D gene is TRBD1 (6 bases). The sequence was obtained from a man younger than 30 in good health. Some clones in this sample may be carry-over from other donors' samples. CDR3 DNA sequence: TGCGCCAGCAGTGAGTCTGGGGGGGCGCTTAGGAATAGCAATCAGCCCCAGCATTTT. Its translation is CASSESGGALRNSNQPQHF.